This T cell receptor beta chain is from a study of blood T cell repertoires in COVID-19. Produced via immunoSEQ multiplex PCR; TCRdb's table is partial and in-frame only. The sample shows a few hundred thousand clones, approximately 90% of them seen only once. Participant age was roughly 18 to 89 years, and participants resided in roughly 25 US areas. Cohort placement rested on clinical history that participants reported themselves. The sequencing sample was made of PBMCs or T cells enriched from blood (not recorded which). The clonotype comes from a woman between 50 and 59 years old who had recovered from COVID-19.

CDR3 coding DNA: TGTGCCGGGCAGGGGGACGTCTATGGCTACACCTTC. Its protein is CAGQGDVYGYTF. The genes are TRBV30 and TRBJ1-2; TRBD1 matches 7 bases. The CDR3 loop spans 12 amino acids. Per the germline V gene, CDR1 is GTSNPN and CDR2 is SVGIG (reference sequence). V trimming: 8 bases; J trimming: 4 bases; junction bases outside the gene matches: 7.